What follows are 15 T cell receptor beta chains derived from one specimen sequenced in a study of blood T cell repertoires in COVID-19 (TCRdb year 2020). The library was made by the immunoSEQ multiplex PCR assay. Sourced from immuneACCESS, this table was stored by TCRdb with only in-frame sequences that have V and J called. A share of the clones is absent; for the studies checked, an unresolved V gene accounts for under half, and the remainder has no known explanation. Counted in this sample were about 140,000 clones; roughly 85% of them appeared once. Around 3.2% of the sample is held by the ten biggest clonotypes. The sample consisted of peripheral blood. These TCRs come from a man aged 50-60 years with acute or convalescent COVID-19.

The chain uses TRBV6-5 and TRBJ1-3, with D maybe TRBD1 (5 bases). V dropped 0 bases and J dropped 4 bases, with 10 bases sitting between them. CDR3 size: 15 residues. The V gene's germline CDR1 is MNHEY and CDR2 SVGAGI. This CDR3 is CASSYSTARGNTIYF. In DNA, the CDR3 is TGTGCCAGCAGTTACTCGACAGCTCGCGGAAACACCATATATTTT.

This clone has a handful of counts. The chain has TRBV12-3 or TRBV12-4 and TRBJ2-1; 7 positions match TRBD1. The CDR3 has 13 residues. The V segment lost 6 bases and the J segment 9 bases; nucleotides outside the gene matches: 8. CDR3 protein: CASRITGAGEQFF. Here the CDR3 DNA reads TGTGCCAGCAGAATAACAGGGGCTGGTGAGCAGTTCTTC.

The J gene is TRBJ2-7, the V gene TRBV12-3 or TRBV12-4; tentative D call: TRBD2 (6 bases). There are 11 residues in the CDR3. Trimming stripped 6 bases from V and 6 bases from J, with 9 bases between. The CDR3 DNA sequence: TGTGCCAGCAGACAAGCGGGCGAGCAGTACTTC. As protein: CASRQAGEQYF.

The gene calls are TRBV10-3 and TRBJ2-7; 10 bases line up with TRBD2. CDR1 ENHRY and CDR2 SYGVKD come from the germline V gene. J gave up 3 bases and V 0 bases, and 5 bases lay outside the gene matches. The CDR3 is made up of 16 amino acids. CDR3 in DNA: TGTGCCATCAGTGAGTCGTCTAGCGGGAGCATCTACGAGCAGTACTTC. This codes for CAISESSSGSIYEQYF.

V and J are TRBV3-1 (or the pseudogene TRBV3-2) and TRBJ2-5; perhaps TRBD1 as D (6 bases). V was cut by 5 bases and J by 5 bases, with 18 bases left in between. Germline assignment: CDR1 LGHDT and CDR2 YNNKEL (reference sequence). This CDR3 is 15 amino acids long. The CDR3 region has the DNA TGTGCCAGCAGCTCGACAGGAACAGAAGGGGAGACCCAGTACTTC. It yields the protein CASSSTGTEGETQYF.

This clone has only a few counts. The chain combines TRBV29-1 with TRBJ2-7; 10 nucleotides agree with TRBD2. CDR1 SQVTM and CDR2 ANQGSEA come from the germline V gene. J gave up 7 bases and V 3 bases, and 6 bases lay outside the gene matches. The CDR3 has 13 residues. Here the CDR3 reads CSVDAGTSEEQYF. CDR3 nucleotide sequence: TGCAGCGTTGATGCCGGGACTAGCGAGGAGCAGTACTTC.

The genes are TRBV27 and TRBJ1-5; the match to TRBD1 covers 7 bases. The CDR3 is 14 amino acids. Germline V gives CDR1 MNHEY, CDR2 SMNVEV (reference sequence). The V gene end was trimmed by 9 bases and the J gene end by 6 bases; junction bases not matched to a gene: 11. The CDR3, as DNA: TGTGCCAGTAGGAGGGGGCCCCGGGTTCAGCCCCAGCATTTT. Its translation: CASRRGPRVQPQHF.

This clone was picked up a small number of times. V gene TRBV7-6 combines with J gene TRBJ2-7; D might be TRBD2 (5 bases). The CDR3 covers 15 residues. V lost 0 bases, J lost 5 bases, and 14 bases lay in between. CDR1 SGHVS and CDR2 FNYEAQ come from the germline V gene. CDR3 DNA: TGTGCCAGCAGCTTAGCTGGCGGCCACGGGGACGAGCAGTACTTC. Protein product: CASSLAGGHGDEQYF.

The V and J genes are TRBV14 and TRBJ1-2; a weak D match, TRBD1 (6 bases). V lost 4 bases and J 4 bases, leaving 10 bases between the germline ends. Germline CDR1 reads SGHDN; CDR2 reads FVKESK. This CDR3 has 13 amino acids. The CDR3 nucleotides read TGTGCCAGCAGCCCGGGACACCCCTATGGCTACACCTTC. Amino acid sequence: CASSPGHPYGYTF.

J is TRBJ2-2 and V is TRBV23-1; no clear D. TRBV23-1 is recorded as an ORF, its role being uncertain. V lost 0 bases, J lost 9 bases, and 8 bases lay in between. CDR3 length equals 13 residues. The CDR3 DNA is TGCGCCAGCAGTCAATCGAGGCGGTGGGAGCTGTTTTTT. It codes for CASSQSRRWELFF.

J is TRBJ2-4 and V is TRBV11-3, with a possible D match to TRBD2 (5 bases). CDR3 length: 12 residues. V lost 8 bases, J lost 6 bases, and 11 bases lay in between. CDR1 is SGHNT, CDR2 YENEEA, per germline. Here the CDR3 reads CASGSAGNIQYF. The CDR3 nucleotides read TGTGCCAGCGGGTCGGCGGGAAACATTCAGTACTTC.

CDR3 loop: CASRPGTGDNQPQHF. The CDR3 nucleotides are TGTGCCAGCCGTCCCGGGACAGGGGACAATCAGCCCCAGCATTTT. This chain connects TRBV18 to TRBJ1-5; 10 bases fit TRBD1. The CDR3 has 15 amino acids. The V and J ends lost 8 bases and 3 bases, in that order; junction bases with no gene match: 7. The germline gives CDR1 KGHSH, CDR2 LQKENI.

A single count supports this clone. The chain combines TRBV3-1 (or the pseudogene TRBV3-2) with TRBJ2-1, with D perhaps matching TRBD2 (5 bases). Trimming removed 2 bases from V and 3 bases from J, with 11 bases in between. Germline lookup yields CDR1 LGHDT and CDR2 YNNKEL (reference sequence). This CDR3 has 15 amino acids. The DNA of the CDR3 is TGTGCCAGCAGCCAACACGGGGAATTCTACAATGAGCAGTTCTTC. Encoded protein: CASSQHGEFYNEQFF.

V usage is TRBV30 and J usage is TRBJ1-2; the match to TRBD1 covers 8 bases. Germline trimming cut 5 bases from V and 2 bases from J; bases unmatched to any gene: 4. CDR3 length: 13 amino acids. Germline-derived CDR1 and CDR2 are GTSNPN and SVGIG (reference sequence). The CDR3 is CAWGRDRNYGYTF. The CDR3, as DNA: TGTGCCTGGGGCCGGGACAGGAACTATGGCTACACCTTC.

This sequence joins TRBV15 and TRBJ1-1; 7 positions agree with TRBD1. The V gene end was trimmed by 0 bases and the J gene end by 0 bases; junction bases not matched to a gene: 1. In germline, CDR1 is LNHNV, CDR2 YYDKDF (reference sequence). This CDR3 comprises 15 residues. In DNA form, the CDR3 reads TGTGCCACCAGCAGAGACAGGGGGTTGAACACTGAAGCTTTCTTT. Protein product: CATSRDRGLNTEAFF.